The rows below give T cell receptor beta chains drawn from one sample of a study of T cell repertoires in cytomegalovirus infection. TCRdb fed the reads into MiXCR, producing one record per CDR3 protein. This sample has a few hundred thousand distinct CDR3 sequences, with under 20% found just once. Sample: PBMCs. The origin of the receptors is a human donor in good health (CMV status not recorded). Some clones in this sample may be carry-over from other donors' samples. Both conserved end residues are part of each CDR3. D genes are given only for firm matches. The size field is filled for only some rows; it gives once, few, many or a size class.

V gene,D gene,J gene,clone size,CDR3 DNA,CDR3 protein
TRBV5-6,-,TRBJ1-2,few,TGTGCCAGCAGCCGCATCACAGGGCTGGTCGGCTACACCTTC,CASSRITGLVGYTF
TRBV6-6,-,TRBJ1-5,many,TGTGCCAGCACCGTCCGGGGAGGGGGCAATCAGCCCCAGCATTTT,CASTVRGGGNQPQHF
TRBV13,TRBD1,TRBJ1-6,-,TGTGCCAGCAGCGGGCAGGGGGCGAATTCACCCCTCCACTTT,CASSGQGANSPLHF
TRBV29-1,-,TRBJ1-1,few,TGCAGCGTCGAACCGTTTACAGTAAACACTGAAGCTTTCTTT,CSVEPFTVNTEAFF
TRBV12-3/TRBV12-4,-,TRBJ2-1,-,TGTGCCAGCAGTCCAACCGGACTCCGTTCCTACAATGAGCAGTTCTTC,CASSPTGLRSYNEQFF
TRBV28,-,TRBJ1-2,few,TGTGCCAGCAGTTTTAGCCGGGAGGGTGGCTACACCTTC,CASSFSREGGYTF
TRBV12-3/TRBV12-4,-,TRBJ2-3,few,TGTGCCAGCAGTTCGGGACACCCTAGCACAGATACGCAGTATTTT,CASSSGHPSTDTQYF
TRBV6-1,-,TRBJ1-1,many,TGTGCCAGCAGTTATGGGGGGCTCCCCGGGACTGAAGCTTTCTTT,CASSYGGLPGTEAFF
TRBV4-2,-,TRBJ1-2,-,TGTGCCAGCAGCCGAACCGGTACAGGAGCTGGCTACACCTTC,CASSRTGTGAGYTF
TRBV18,-,TRBJ1-3,-,TGTGCCAGCACGCAGGCTAACTCTGGAAACACCATATATTTT,CASTQANSGNTIYF
TRBV6-1,-,TRBJ1-5,many,TGTGCCAGCAGTTACGGGAGCAATCAGCCCCAGCATTTT,CASSYGSNQPQHF
TRBV4-3,-,TRBJ1-2,many,TGCGCCAGCAGCCAAGTGGGTAGGGGTTATGGCTACACCTTC,CASSQVGRGYGYTF
TRBV4-3,-,TRBJ2-3,few,TGCGCCAGCAGCCAAGATACTGGGCTAGCGCAAGATACGCAGTATTTT,CASSQDTGLAQDTQYF
TRBV6-2/TRBV6-3,-,TRBJ1-5,many,TGTGCCAGCAGGCAGGGTATAGCAAATCAGCCCCAGCATTTT,CASRQGIANQPQHF
TRBV6-2/TRBV6-3,-,TRBJ1-6,many,TGTGCCAGCAGTTACAGACCTCCAGGGGCGAATTCACCCCTCCACTTT,CASSYRPPGANSPLHF
TRBV7-2,TRBD1,TRBJ1-2,many,TGTGCCAGCAGCTCCAAGACAGGGCACTATGGCTACACCTTC,CASSSKTGHYGYTF
TRBV12-3/TRBV12-4,TRBD2,TRBJ2-1,few,TGTGCCAGCAGTCTACTCACAGCGGGGGAGACGTTCTTC,CASSLLTAGETFF
TRBV7-3,-,TRBJ2-5,many,TGTGCCAGCAGCTTATCTGGGGCCGGGGAGACCCAGTACTTC,CASSLSGAGETQYF
TRBV29-1,TRBD1,TRBJ2-3,-,TGCAGCGCGGGCCCGGGACAGAGCACAGATACGCAGTATTTT,CSAGPGQSTDTQYF